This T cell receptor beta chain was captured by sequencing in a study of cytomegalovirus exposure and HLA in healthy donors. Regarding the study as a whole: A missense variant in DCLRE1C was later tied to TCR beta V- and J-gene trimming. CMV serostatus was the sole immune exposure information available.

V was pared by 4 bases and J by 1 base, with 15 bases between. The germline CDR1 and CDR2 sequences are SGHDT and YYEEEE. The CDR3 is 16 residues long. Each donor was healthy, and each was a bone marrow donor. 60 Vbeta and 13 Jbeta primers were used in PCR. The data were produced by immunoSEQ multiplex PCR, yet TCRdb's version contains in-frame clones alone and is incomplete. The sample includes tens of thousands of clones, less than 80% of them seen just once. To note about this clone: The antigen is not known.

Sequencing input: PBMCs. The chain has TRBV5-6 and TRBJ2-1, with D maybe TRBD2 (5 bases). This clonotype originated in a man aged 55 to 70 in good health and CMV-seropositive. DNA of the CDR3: TGTGCCAGCAGCCCGAGAGGGTACCGTTCCTACAATGAGCAGTTCTTC. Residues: CASSPRGYRSYNEQFF.